This TCR beta chain originates from a study of response to subunit inactivated influenza vaccine. This CDR3 region has 18 residues. The V end was cut by 3 bases, the J end by 0 bases, with 18 bases between. TCRdb recomputed calls from the RT-PCR reads with MiXCR, one row per CDR3 protein. The sample yields hundreds of thousands of distinct CDR3 sequences, around 11% seen once. The data were also submitted as part of a second study, on T cells expressing NK-cell markers. Turning to that study: The cDNA for TCR beta came from 5'RACE template switching with UMIs. Repertoire data for TCR beta were derived from sorted T cells (CD3+CD56+NKG2C+, CD3+CD56+NKG2C- and CD3+CD56-NKG2C+). In several experiments, an anti-gamma-delta TCR antibody restricted sorting to alpha-beta TCR T cells. These clonotypes also led the CD3+CD56-NKG2C+ fraction in a handful of donors. Whether expanded NKG2C+ T cell clones recognized HCMV stayed uncertain.

This TCR derives from a man aged 50-59 years who received an inactivated influenza vaccine. This chain links TRBV12-3 or TRBV12-4 with TRBJ1-3, with D tentatively TRBD1 (5 bases). The source was PBMCs from blood, collected on the day of vaccination. CDR3 coding DNA: TGTGCCAGCAGTTTGGCAGCAGCAGGGTCCAGCTCTGGAAACACCATATATTTT. Protein sequence: CASSLAAAGSSSGNTIYF.